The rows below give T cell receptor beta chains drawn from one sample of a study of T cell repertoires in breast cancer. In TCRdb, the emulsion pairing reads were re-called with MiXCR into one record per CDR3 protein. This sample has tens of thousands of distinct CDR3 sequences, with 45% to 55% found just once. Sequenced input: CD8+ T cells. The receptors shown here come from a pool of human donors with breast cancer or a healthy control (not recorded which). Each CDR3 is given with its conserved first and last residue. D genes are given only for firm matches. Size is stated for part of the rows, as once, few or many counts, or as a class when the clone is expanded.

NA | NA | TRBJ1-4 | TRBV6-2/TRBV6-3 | TGTGTCAGCAGTTACGGAGACAGCATAGAACCAACTAAACTGTTTTTT | CVSSYGDSIEPTKLFF
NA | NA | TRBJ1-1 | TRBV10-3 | TGTGCCATCAGTGAAAAAGGGCGGACGGGCAAGAACACTGAAGCTTTCTTT | CAISEKGRTGKNTEAFF
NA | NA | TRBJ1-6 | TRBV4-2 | TGTGCCAGCAGCCAAGATACTCAGCTTAATTCACCCCTCCACTTT | CASSQDTQLNSPLHF
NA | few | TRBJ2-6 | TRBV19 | TGTGCCAGTAGTGTCCGGTCCAACGTCCTGACTTTC | CASSVRSNVLTF
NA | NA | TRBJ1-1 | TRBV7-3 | TGTGCCAGCAAGCTTATGGGGAACACTGAAGCTTTCTTT | CASKLMGNTEAFF
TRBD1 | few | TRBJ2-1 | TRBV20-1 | TGCAGTGCTAGAGACGACCGGGACAGGGGGCTCAATGAGCAGTTCTTC | CSARDDRDRGLNEQFF
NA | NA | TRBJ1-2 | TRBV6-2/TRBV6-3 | TGTGCCAGCTATCCCTGTCCGGGGGCGCTTCATGGCTACACCTTC | CASYPCPGALHGYTF
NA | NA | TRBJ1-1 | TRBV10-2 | TGCGCCAGCAGGGACCTCATTGAAGCTTTCTTT | CASRDLIEAFF
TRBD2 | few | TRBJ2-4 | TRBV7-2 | TGTGCCAGCAGCGTCCAGCGGGGGGGAAACATTCAGTACTTC | CASSVQRGGNIQYF
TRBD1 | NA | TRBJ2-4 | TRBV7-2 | TGTGCCAGCAGCCCGGGACAGGGGGTTGCCAAAAACATTCAGTACTTC | CASSPGQGVAKNIQYF
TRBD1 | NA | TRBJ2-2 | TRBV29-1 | TGCAGCGTCGGACAGGGTTGGGCCGGGGAGCTGTTTTTT | CSVGQGWAGELFF
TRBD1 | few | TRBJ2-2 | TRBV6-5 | TGTGCCAGCAGTTACGGGACAGCCCGAGAGCTGTTTTTT | CASSYGTARELFF
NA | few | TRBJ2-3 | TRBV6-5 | TGTGCCAGCAGCCGTGGGCGGGCCGCGCATGATACGCAGTATTTT | CASSRGRAAHDTQYF
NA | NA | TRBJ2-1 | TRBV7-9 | TGTGCCAGCAGCTTATCTAGTAATGAGCAGTTCTTC | CASSLSSNEQFF
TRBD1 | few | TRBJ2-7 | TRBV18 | TGTGCCAGCTCACCGGGACAGAACTCCTACGAGCAGTACTTC | CASSPGQNSYEQYF
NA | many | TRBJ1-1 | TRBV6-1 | TGTGCCAGCAGAGGGGCCCCCACTGAAGCTTTCTTT | CASRGAPTEAFF
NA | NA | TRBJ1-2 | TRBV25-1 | TGTGCCAGCAGTGAAGTTGGGATGGAGGTCTTTGGCTACACCTTC | CASSEVGMEVFGYTF
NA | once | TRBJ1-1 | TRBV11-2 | TGTGCCAGCAGCTTATTATCCGGGGGGAGCACTGAAGCTTTCTTT | CASSLLSGGSTEAFF
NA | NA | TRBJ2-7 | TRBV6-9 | TGTGCCAGCAGTAATATCAGGGGTCAGGACGAGCAGTACTTC | CASSNIRGQDEQYF
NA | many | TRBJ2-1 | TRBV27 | TGTGCCAGCAGTTCCCCCCGAGGAAGTGAGCAGTTCTTC | CASSSPRGSEQFF
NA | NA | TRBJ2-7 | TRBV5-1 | TGCGCCAGCAGCTTCAGGCAGACCTACGAGCAGTACTTC | CASSFRQTYEQYF
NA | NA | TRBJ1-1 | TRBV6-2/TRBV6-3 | TGTGCCAGCAGTGGAGGGGGGTTGCACACTGGAGTTTTCTTT | CASSGGGLHTGVFF
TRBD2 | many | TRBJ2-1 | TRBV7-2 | TGTGCCAGCAGCAAGACTAGCACCAATGAGCAGTTCTTC | CASSKTSTNEQFF
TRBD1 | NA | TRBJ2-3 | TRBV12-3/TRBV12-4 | TGTGCCAGCAGTCGCGGACAGGGTAGCACAGATACGCAGTATTTT | CASSRGQGSTDTQYF
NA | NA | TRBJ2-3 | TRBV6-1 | TGTGCCAGCCATGGGACAGATACGCAGTATTTT | CASHGTDTQYF
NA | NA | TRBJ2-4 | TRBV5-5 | TGTGCCAGCAGCTTGGTAGGGGAAAACATTCAGTACTTC | CASSLVGENIQYF
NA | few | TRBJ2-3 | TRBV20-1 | TGCAGTGCCGCCACTGGGCAGGGGGGAGATACGCAGTATTTT | CSAATGQGGDTQYF
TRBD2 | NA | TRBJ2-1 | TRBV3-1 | TGTGCCAGCAACCAAGGACGGCGGGAGGGGCACAATGAGCAGTTCTTC | CASNQGRREGHNEQFF
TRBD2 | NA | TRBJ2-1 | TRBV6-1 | TGTGCCAGCAGCCCTGGGGGTAGCGGGAGAAATGAGCAGTTCTTC | CASSPGGSGRNEQFF
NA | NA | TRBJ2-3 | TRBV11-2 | TGTGCCAGCAGCTCCCAAAGGGGCCAGACAGATACGCAGTATTTT | CASSSQRGQTDTQYF
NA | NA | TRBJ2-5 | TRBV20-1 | TGCAGTGCGCCCCGCCCCGGGCCCAACCAAGAGACCCAGTACTTC | CSAPRPGPNQETQYF
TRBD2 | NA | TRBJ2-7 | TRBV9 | TGTGCCAGCAGCGTGACTAGCGGGAGCAGCAACGAGCAGTACTTC | CASSVTSGSSNEQYF